This passage covers 27 T cell receptor beta chains from one sample sequenced in a study of shared T cell receptors in the human thymus. TCRdb's copy holds only in-frame clones and misses some; the assay was immunoSEQ multiplex PCR. The table includes hundreds of thousands of clones, about four fifths detected once. These records were also assigned to another study, of human thymus T cells.

Material for sequencing was thymocytes. These receptors all come from a boy under three years old with a congenital heart defect.

The chain employs TRBV6-5 and TRBJ2-1, with 9 nucleotides matching TRBD1. The CDR3 runs to 15 residues. The junction had 9 bases not matched to a gene; V was cut back by 8 bases and J by 4 bases. The germline V gene encodes CDR1 MNHEY and CDR2 SVGAGI. DNA for the CDR3: TGTGCCAGCTCGAGGGGGGACAGGGAATACAATGAGCAGTTCTTC. Its protein product is CASSRGDREYNEQFF.

V usage is TRBV7-9 and J usage is TRBJ2-3; the D gene is possibly TRBD2 (6 bases). Trimming shortened V by 8 bases and J by 1 base, and 25 bases separated the two germline ends. In germline, CDR1 is SEHNR, CDR2 FQNEAQ (reference sequence). This CDR3 comprises 18 residues. Here the CDR3 reads CASGQSRDSVLGTDTQYF. Written as DNA, the CDR3 is TGTGCCAGCGGCCAATCCCGGGACTCGGTTTTAGGCACAGATACGCAGTATTTT.

The chain combines TRBV14 with TRBJ2-5; no reliable D call. Germline CDR1 is SGHDN and CDR2 is FVKESK. This CDR3 comprises 16 residues. The V and J ends lost 0 bases and 1 base respectively, with 12 bases between them. The CDR3 bases are TGTGCCAGCAGCCAAGACGGAGAACCCGTCCAAGAGACCCAGTACTTC. Its protein is CASSQDGEPVQETQYF.

In DNA, the CDR3 is TGTGCCAGCTCACTTAGGACTAGCGGGTACACAGATACGCAGTATTTT. Protein: CASSLRTSGYTDTQYF. The chain is built from TRBV18 and TRBJ2-3; 11 positions agree with TRBD2. J lost 2 bases, V lost 4 bases, and 5 bases had no gene match. Per germline, CDR1 KGHSH and CDR2 LQKENI. There are 16 residues in the CDR3.

The CDR3 bases are TGCGCCAGCAGCTTAAATGCGGGAGGGCACGAGCAGTACTTC. As protein: CASSLNAGGHEQYF. The chain joins TRBV5-1 to TRBJ2-7, with 9 bases lining up with TRBD2. CDR3 length equals 14 residues. V was clipped by 2 bases and J by 5 bases; unmatched bases: 5. The germline gives CDR1 SGHRS, CDR2 YFSETQ. Full variable domain (outside the CDR3, taken from reference TRBV5-1 and TRBJ2-7): KAGVTQTPRYLIKTRGQQVTLSCSPISGHRSVSWYQQTPGQGLQFLFEYFSETQRNKGNFPGRFSGRQFSNSRSEMNVSTLELGDSALYLCASSLNAGGHEQYFGPGTRLTVT.

The gene calls are TRBV11-1 and TRBJ2-3, with no clear D. Germline CDR1 is SGHAT and CDR2 is FQDESV (reference sequence). V was trimmed by 1 base and J by 0 bases, leaving 17 bases between them. This CDR3 spans 18 amino acids. CDR3 protein: CASSLDRPGPASTDTQYF. CDR3 nucleotides: TGTGCCAGCAGCTTAGACCGGCCAGGCCCGGCTAGCACAGATACGCAGTATTTT.

The chain carries TRBV28 and TRBJ1-5; TRBD1 agrees at 7 bases. CDR3 length: 16 amino acids. V shed 6 bases and J 2 bases; nucleotides not matched to a gene: 10. Germline V gene sequence: CDR1 MDHEN, CDR2 SYDVKM. CDR3 DNA: TGTGCCAGCAGCTCCCGACAGGGTCTAGGCAATCAGCCCCAGCATTTT. It codes for CASSSRQGLGNQPQHF.

This rearrangement joins TRBV5-1 to TRBJ1-5; unclear D gene. Germline values: CDR1 SGHRS, CDR2 YFSETQ. Trimming took 2 bases from V and 3 from J, leaving 6 bases between them. The CDR3 is 13 amino acids. The CDR3 DNA is TGCGCCAGCAGCTTCGGAGCCAATCAGCCCCAGCATTTT. It encodes CASSFGANQPQHF.

V usage is TRBV5-6 and J usage is TRBJ1-1; D is unclear. CDR1 is SGHDT, CDR2 YYEEEE, per germline. The CDR3 sequence is 15 residues long. V shed 0 bases and J shed 4 bases, with 13 bases lying between them. The CDR3: CASSLGEAEGTEAFF. The CDR3 nucleotides read TGTGCCAGCAGCTTGGGTGAGGCCGAGGGCACTGAAGCTTTCTTT.

V is TRBV4-1 and J is TRBJ2-2, with D maybe TRBD1 (5 bases). The CDR3 consists of 15 residues. V was trimmed by 0 bases and J by 5 bases, leaving 10 bases between them. Germline V gene sequence: CDR1 MGHRA, CDR2 YSYEKL. CDR3 in amino acids: CASSQEVRETGELFF. DNA for the CDR3: TGCGCCAGCAGCCAAGAGGTCAGGGAAACCGGGGAGCTGTTTTTT.

V and J are TRBV15 and TRBJ2-5, with 11 bases matching TRBD2. The V gene end was trimmed by 8 bases and the J gene end by 2 bases; junction bases not matched to a gene: 4. This CDR3 has 14 residues. Germline V gene sequence: CDR1 LNHNV, CDR2 YYDKDF (reference sequence). The CDR3 sequence is CATSWTSGQETQYF. The CDR3 DNA sequence: TGTGCCACCTCCTGGACTAGCGGGCAAGAGACCCAGTACTTC.

The V call is TRBV5-3, the J call TRBJ2-7; 9 bases match TRBD2. TRBV5-3 is an ORF for which the function is uncertain. The CDR3 loop spans 14 amino acids. The V segment lost 0 bases and the J segment 6 bases; nucleotides outside the gene matches: 4. CDR3 amino acids: CARSLGREGFEQYF. The DNA for the CDR3 is TGTGCCAGAAGCTTGGGGCGGGAGGGGTTCGAGCAGTACTTC.

The chain has TRBV6-5 and TRBJ1-4; D remains ambiguous. V was clipped by 5 bases and J by 0 bases, with 7 bases between them. CDR3 length: 14 amino acids. Per germline, CDR1 MNHEY and CDR2 SVGAGI. Written as DNA, the CDR3 is TGTGCCAGCAGTACATACGCAACTAATGAAAAACTGTTTTTT. It specifies CASSTYATNEKLFF.

The V call is TRBV6-5, the J call TRBJ1-4; tentatively, D is TRBD1 (6 bases). The CDR3 sequence is 16 residues long. With 2 bases removed from V and 8 bases from J, the gap between germline ends came to 18 bases. Germline CDR1 and CDR2: MNHEY and SVGAGI. For the CDR3, the DNA is TGTGCCAGCAGTTACCGGCCCTTGGACAGTGGCGAAAAACTGTTTTTT. This encodes CASSYRPLDSGEKLFF.

This clone was counted a few times. The chain has TRBV4-2 and TRBJ2-3; 15 bases agree with TRBD2. The V segment lost 0 bases and the J segment 5 bases; nucleotides outside the gene matches: 15. This CDR3 is built from 21 residues. Germline V gene sequence: CDR1 LGHNA, CDR2 YNFKEQ. The CDR3 loop reads CASSQEAVRWTSGRGGDTQYF. CDR3 in DNA: TGTGCCAGCAGCCAAGAGGCGGTTAGGTGGACTAGCGGGAGGGGGGGAGATACGCAGTATTTT.

The rearrangement joins TRBV7-9 to TRBJ1-2; D unclear. The V and J ends lost 0 bases and 8 bases respectively, with 16 bases between them. This CDR3 has 15 amino acids. Germline-derived CDR1 and CDR2 are SEHNR and FQNEAQ (reference sequence). The CDR3 region is CASSLAWPLTRGYTF. Written as DNA, the CDR3 is TGTGCCAGCAGCTTAGCTTGGCCCCTAACGAGGGGCTACACCTTC. Together with reference TRBV7-9 and TRBJ1-2, the CDR3 gives the full variable domain: DTGVSQNPRHKITKRGQNVTFRCDPISEHNRLYWYRQTLGQGPEFLTYFQNEAQLEKSRLLSDRFSAERPKGSFSTLEIQRTEQGDSAMYLCASSLAWPLTRGYTFGSGTRLTVV.

V usage is TRBV12-5 and J usage is TRBJ2-7; 10 bases fit TRBD2. Germline V gene data show CDR1 as LGHNT and CDR2 as FRNRAP. The CDR3 extends over 16 amino acids. V lost 5 bases and J lost 2; bases outside the gene matches: 9. CDR3 in amino acids: CASGPSTSGDTYEQYF. The DNA of the CDR3 is TGTGCTAGTGGTCCCTCCACTAGCGGGGACACCTACGAGCAGTACTTC.

The gene calls are TRBV9 and TRBJ2-7; 7 bases are shared with TRBD2. This CDR3 has 14 residues. V gave up 6 bases and J gave up 4 bases; unmatched junction bases: 10. From germline, CDR1 is SGDLS and CDR2 YYNGEE. In nucleotides, the CDR3 is TGTGCCAGCACCTCCCTAGCGGAAGAATACGAGCAGTACTTC. This codes for CASTSLAEEYEQYF.

The V gene is TRBV5-4, the J gene TRBJ2-7; 8 bases align to TRBD2. The germline V gene has CDR1 SGHNT and CDR2 YYREEE (reference sequence). Germline trimming cut 2 bases from V and 4 bases from J; bases unmatched to any gene: 5. CDR3 length: 14 amino acids. The DNA for the CDR3 is TGTGCCAGCAGCTTCCGGACTAGCAGTTACGAGCAGTACTTC. It specifies CASSFRTSSYEQYF.

CDR3 nucleotides: TGTGCCTGGAGCGAGGGCCAGCAGATTCCAGAATATAGCAATCAGCCCCAGCATTTT. Protein product: CAWSEGQQIPEYSNQPQHF. V and J are TRBV30 and TRBJ1-5; D gene uncertain. This CDR3 has 19 amino acids. From germline, CDR1 is GTSNPN and CDR2 SVGIG (reference sequence). The germline V and J ends were trimmed by 3 bases and 0 bases, with 24 bases remaining between them. Full variable domain (outside the CDR3, taken from reference TRBV30 and TRBJ1-5): SQTIHQWPATLVQPVGSPLSLECTVEGTSNPNLYWYRQAAGRGLQLLFYSVGIGQISSEVPQNLSASRPQDRQFILSSKKLLLSDSGFYLCAWSEGQQIPEYSNQPQHFGDGTRLSIL.

The V gene is TRBV4-1, the J gene TRBJ2-7, with 7 bases fitting TRBD2. CDR1 and CDR2 from the germline V gene are MGHRA and YSYEKL. The CDR3 is made up of 15 amino acids. V lost 1 base to trimming and J lost 1 base; unmatched junction nucleotides: 4. CDR3 loop: CASSQGAGESYEQYF. CDR3 nucleotide sequence: TGCGCCAGCAGCCAAGGGGCGGGGGAATCCTACGAGCAGTACTTC.

The chain links TRBV19 to TRBJ2-7, with TRBD1 identical over 7 bases. Looked up from germline, CDR1 is LNHDA and CDR2 is SQIVND (reference sequence). The CDR3 is 14 amino acids. The V segment lost 3 bases and the J segment 2 bases; nucleotides outside the gene matches: 4. The CDR3 region is CASSIRDRAYEQYF. The CDR3 DNA reads as TGTGCCAGTAGTATCCGGGACAGAGCCTACGAGCAGTACTTC.

Of note for this clone: One end of the junction does not line up with germline, which may come from a read error. This sample also contains other DNA sequences that code for the same CDR3. CDR3 sequence: CASSYASGRRHEQYF. In DNA form, the CDR3 reads TGCGCCAGTAGCTACGCTAGCGGGAGGCGCCACGAGCAGTACTTC. V and J are TRBV5-1 and TRBJ2-7; 11 bases match TRBD2. In germline, CDR1 is SGHRS, CDR2 YFSETQ. The CDR3 extends over 15 amino acids. Based on the CDR3 plus reference TRBV5-1 and TRBJ2-7, the full variable domain is KAGVTQTPRYLIKTRGQQVTLSCSPISGHRSVSWYQQTPGQGLQFLFEYFSETQRNKGNFPGRFSGRQFSNSRSEMNVSTLELGDSALYLCASSYASGRRHEQYFGPGTRLTVT.

The chain employs TRBV27 and TRBJ2-7; 7 nucleotides line up with TRBD1. This CDR3 contains 13 residues. The V gene end was trimmed by 3 bases and the J gene end by 6 bases; junction bases not matched to a gene: 5. Germline V lookup: CDR1 MNHEY, CDR2 SMNVEV (reference sequence). CDR3 sequence: CASSFVGQIEQYF. CDR3 in DNA: TGTGCCAGCAGTTTCGTGGGACAGATCGAGCAGTACTTC.

V gene TRBV27 combines with J gene TRBJ1-2; 7 bases align to TRBD1. The trim removed 4 bases at V and 0 bases at J, leaving 14 bases unmatched. CDR1 and CDR2 (germline): MNHEY, SMNVEV (reference sequence). The CDR3 covers 18 residues. The CDR3 spells CASSSPVRGTRANYGYTF. The CDR3 bases are TGTGCCAGCAGTTCCCCTGTCAGGGGGACTAGGGCTAACTATGGCTACACCTTC.

This clone was detected once. J is TRBJ2-2 and V is TRBV5-4, with D uncertain. Germline V gene data show CDR1 as SGHNT and CDR2 as YYREEE (reference sequence). The CDR3 is made up of 15 amino acids. The V gene lost 4 bases and the J gene lost 3 bases, with 13 bases spanning the gap. The CDR3 reads CASSLLGLDTGELFF. CDR3 DNA sequence: TGTGCCAGCAGCCTGCTCGGTTTGGACACCGGGGAGCTGTTTTTT.

CDR3 loop: CASSQPGPSGHSNQPQHF. The CDR3 region has the DNA TGTGCCAGCAGCCAACCGGGACCCTCGGGACACAGCAATCAGCCCCAGCATTTT. The J gene is TRBJ1-5, the V gene TRBV4-2, with D possibly TRBD1 on 6 matching bases. Germline V gene sequence: CDR1 LGHNA, CDR2 YNFKEQ. This CDR3 is built from 18 residues. Trimming left V 2 bases short and J 1 base short, with 18 bases between.